A selection of T cell receptor beta chains follows, all from one sample in a study of cytomegalovirus exposure and HLA in healthy donors. Assay: immunoSEQ multiplex PCR; the TCRdb copy retains only in-frame clones and omits some. This table holds about 120,000 clones, approximately 83% found once. The sequenced sample was PBMCs. All receptors derive from a woman younger than 30 in good health and CMV-seronegative. CDR3s include the opening cysteine and the closing phenylalanine or tryptophan.

j_call | v_call | cdr3_aa
TRBJ1-4 | TRBV9 | CASSVRGNEKLFF
TRBJ2-4 | TRBV11-2 | CASSPSQGMYYGIQYF
TRBJ2-7 | TRBV7-8 | CASSFSFGGGLDEQYF
TRBJ2-5 | TRBV6-5 | CASRETGEETQYF
TRBJ1-1 | TRBV27 | CASTPTGRNPEAFF
TRBJ1-1 | TRBV5-1 | CASSLGASHTEAFF
TRBJ2-2 | TRBV5-1 | CASSLGFGTGGTGELFF
TRBJ1-1 | TRBV11-1 | CASSWTGGTEAFF
TRBJ2-7 | TRBV29-1 | CSVDGTAGYEQYF
TRBJ1-6 | TRBV10-2 | CASSDYRDNSPLHF
TRBJ2-5 | TRBV11-3 | CASSPSGRRETQYF
TRBJ1-2 | TRBV28 | CASRYPGTGNVGYTF
TRBJ1-2 | TRBV7-2 | CASSFGGGSSYGYTF
TRBJ1-2 | TRBV15 | CATSSTNYGYTF
TRBJ2-1 | TRBV10-2 | CASTRGLAVDEQFF
TRBJ2-1 | TRBV15 | CATSRELAGSYNEQFF
TRBJ1-1 | TRBV4-3 | CASSQDLRGLGEAFF
TRBJ2-6 | TRBV5-6 | CASSSYPGVGANVLTF
TRBJ1-2 | TRBV5-4 | CASSLDRGYGYTF
TRBJ1-1 | TRBV11-1 | CASSLNRANTEAFF
TRBJ1-1 | TRBV15 | CATSRERRGAEAFF
TRBJ2-7 | TRBV13 | CASSLKGLASHEQYF
TRBJ2-7 | TRBV18 | CASSPHRGPTYEQYF
TRBJ2-7 | TRBV5-4 | CASSFGLDYEQYF
TRBJ2-3 | TRBV10-1 | CASSESGARTDTQYF
TRBJ2-6 | TRBV28 | CASNPRRRGSGANVLTF
TRBJ1-2 | TRBV7-9 | CASSLGQIYGYTF
TRBJ1-6 | TRBV2 | CASSARGGQNNSPLHF
TRBJ1-2 | TRBV27 | CASRGAGGYGYTF
TRBJ2-5 | TRBV5-1 | CASSETSGGPEETQYF
TRBJ2-1 | TRBV6-1 | CASSGQGIYNEQFF
TRBJ1-6 | TRBV19 | CASSGPSSYNSPLHF
TRBJ2-2 | TRBV6-6 | CASSALAGVGTGELFF
TRBJ2-3 | TRBV5-1 | CASSWGVSTDTQYF
TRBJ1-2 | TRBV6-4 | CASSATGGYPVNYGYTF
TRBJ1-2 | TRBV27 | CASSPDRRRGYTF
TRBJ2-1 | TRBV11-3 | CASSAIGLGPNEQFF
TRBJ2-7 | TRBV11-2 | CASSLGGGSYEQYF
TRBJ1-6 | TRBV7-8 | CASSLPWGDSPLHF
TRBJ1-1 | TRBV12-5 | CASGLVPGRNTEAFF
TRBJ1-2 | TRBV2 | CASSGTGNYGYTF
TRBJ1-6 | TRBV7-6 | CASSSGTGVPNYSPLHF
TRBJ1-5 | TRBV28 | CASSPIVRNQPQHF
TRBJ1-1 | TRBV11-2 | CASSLGKLTGFEAFF
TRBJ2-2 | TRBV21-1 | CASSGTSGSQNTGELFF
TRBJ1-5 | TRBV28 | CASSSPGDQPQHF
TRBJ1-4 | TRBV30 | CAWRRTGGVEKLFF
TRBJ2-3 | TRBV7-2 | CASSLVPRGGTDTQYF
TRBJ2-5 | TRBV7-9 | CASSLQGWQETQYF
TRBJ2-4 | TRBV5-1 | CASSLGGEDLNIQYF
TRBJ2-3 | TRBV6-1 | CATRIAGTGDTQYF
TRBJ1-1 | TRBV4-2 | CASSQDTYTEAFF
TRBJ1-5 | TRBV7-2 | CASSLGQGSQPQHF
TRBJ2-7 | TRBV27 | CASSLLAEKGGEQYF
TRBJ1-1 | TRBV18 | CASSRASENTEAFF
TRBJ1-1 | TRBV6-5 | CASSLSQGHVFF